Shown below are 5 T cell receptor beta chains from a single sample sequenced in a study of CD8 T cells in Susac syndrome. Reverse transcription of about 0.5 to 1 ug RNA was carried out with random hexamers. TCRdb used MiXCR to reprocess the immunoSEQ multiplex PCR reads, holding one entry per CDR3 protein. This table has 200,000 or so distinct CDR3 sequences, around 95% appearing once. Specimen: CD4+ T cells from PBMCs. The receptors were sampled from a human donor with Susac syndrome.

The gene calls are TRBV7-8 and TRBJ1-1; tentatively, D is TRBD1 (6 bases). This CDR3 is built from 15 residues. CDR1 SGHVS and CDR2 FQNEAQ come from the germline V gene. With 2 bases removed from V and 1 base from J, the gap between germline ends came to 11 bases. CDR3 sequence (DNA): TGTGCCAGCAGCTTATGGGCAGGGGAGAACACTGAAGCTTTCTTT. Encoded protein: CASSLWAGENTEAFF. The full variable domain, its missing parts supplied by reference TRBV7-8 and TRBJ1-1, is GAGVSQSPRYKVAKRGQDVALRCDPISGHVSLFWYQQALGQGPEFLTYFQNEAQLDKSGLPSDRFFAERPEGSVSTLKIQRTQQEDSAVYLCASSLWAGENTEAFFGQGTRLTVV.

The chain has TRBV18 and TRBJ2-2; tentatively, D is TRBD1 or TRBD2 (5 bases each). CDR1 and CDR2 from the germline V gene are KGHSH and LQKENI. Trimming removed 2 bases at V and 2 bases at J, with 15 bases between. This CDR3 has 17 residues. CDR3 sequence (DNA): TGTGCCAGCTCACCAAGTTCGGGGCAGCTTAACACCGGGGAGCTGTTTTTT. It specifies CASSPSSGQLNTGELFF. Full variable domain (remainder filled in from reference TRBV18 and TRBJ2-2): NAGVMQNPRHLVRRRGQEARLRCSPMKGHSHVYWYRQLPEEGLKFMVYLQKENIIDESGMPKERFSAEFPKEGPSILRIQQVVRGDSAAYFCASSPSSGQLNTGELFFGEGSRLTVL.

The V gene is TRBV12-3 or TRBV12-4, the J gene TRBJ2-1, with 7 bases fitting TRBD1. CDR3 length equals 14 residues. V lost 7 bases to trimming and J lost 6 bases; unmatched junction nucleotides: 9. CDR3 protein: CASTASTGPNEQFF. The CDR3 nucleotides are TGTGCCAGCACCGCCTCGACAGGGCCCAATGAGCAGTTCTTC.

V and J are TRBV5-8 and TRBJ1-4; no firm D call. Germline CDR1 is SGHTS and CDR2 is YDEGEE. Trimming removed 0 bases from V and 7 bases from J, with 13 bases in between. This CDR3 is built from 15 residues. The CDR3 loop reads CASSLGGKSGEKLFF. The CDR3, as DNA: TGTGCCAGCAGCTTGGGTGGAAAGTCCGGTGAAAAACTGTTTTTT.

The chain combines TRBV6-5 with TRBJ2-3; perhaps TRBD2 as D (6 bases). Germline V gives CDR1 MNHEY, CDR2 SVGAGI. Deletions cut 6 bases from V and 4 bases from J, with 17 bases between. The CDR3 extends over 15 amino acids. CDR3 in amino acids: CASRSTGLGADTQYF. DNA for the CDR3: TGTGCCAGCAGGTCAACGGGACTTGGGGCAGATACGCAGTATTTT.